The entry below gives a single T cell receptor beta chain sequence along with its context. Its antigen is still unknown. These data originate in a study of T cells in Graves' hyperthyroidism and ophthalmopathy. Authors of the study amplified TCR beta CDR3 regions from RNA transcripts. With the HTBI primer set, the TCR CDR3 went through a first round of RT-PCR. TCRdb independently ran MiXCR on the multiplex PCR reads; one entry per CDR3 protein. The sample shows over 650,000 distinct CDR3 sequences, about 45% of them seen only once. CDR3 length equals 14 residues. CDR1 SGHTA and CDR2 FQGNSA come from the germline V gene. Trimming cost V 9 bases and J 8 bases, with 23 bases left between them. Study-wide results and caveats: Before onset, by a median of approximately 6.8 months, the model predicted ophthalmopathy.

This TCR was recovered from an adult man with Graves' disease, either hyperthyroidism or ophthalmopathy (not recorded which). V is TRBV7-2 and J is TRBJ2-7, with D possibly being TRBD1 (5 bases). Specimen: peripheral blood or thyroid tissue (not recorded which). DNA of the CDR3: TGTGCCAGTAGTATAGCAACAGGACAATACAAGCAGTACTTC. This gives the protein CASSIATGQYKQYF.